The 26 T cell receptor beta chains reported below all come from one sample, sequenced in a study of shared clonotypes between healthy human individuals. Some clones are missing from TCRdb's copy, which holds only in-frame ones; the method was immunoSEQ multiplex PCR. The repertoire holds 2 million to 2.5 million clones, 93% seen once, with 0.36% in the top ten. The specimen was naive CD4+ T cells from PBMCs. Subset defined: CD45RA+ positively selected. These receptors were taken from a man aged 18 to 35 in good health. Some clones in this sample may be carry-over from other donors' samples.

The CDR3 spells CASAGALLNTEAFF. The CDR3 nucleotides read TGTGCCAGCGCAGGGGCCTTGCTGAACACTGAAGCTTTCTTT. V usage is TRBV18 and J usage is TRBJ1-1; D may be TRBD1 (6 bases). CDR3 length: 14 residues. V was clipped by 8 bases and J by 0 bases, with 13 bases between them. Looked up from germline, CDR1 is KGHSH and CDR2 is LQKENI.

The rearrangement links TRBV30 to TRBJ2-7, with 7 bases that match TRBD1. The CDR3 covers 16 residues. Per germline, CDR1 GTSNPN and CDR2 SVGIG (reference sequence). Unmatched junction bases numbered 13, after V lost 3 bases and J lost 2 bases. The CDR3 region has the DNA TGTGCCTGGAGACCACTCGGCGGACAGGTCCCCTACGAGCAGTACTTC. Its translation is CAWRPLGGQVPYEQYF.

V and J are TRBV15 and TRBJ2-6; D is undetermined. With 6 bases removed from V and 0 bases from J, the gap between germline ends came to 9 bases. The CDR3 covers 15 residues. Germline assignment: CDR1 LNHNV and CDR2 YYDKDF (reference sequence). CDR3 nucleotide sequence: TGTGCCACCAGAGTTGCAGGCTCTGGGGCCAACGTCCTGACTTTC. This encodes CATRVAGSGANVLTF.

This clone occurred once. The chain couples TRBV9 to TRBJ2-3, with TRBD1 matching 8 bases. Germline V gives CDR1 SGDLS, CDR2 YYNGEE. CDR3 length: 16 residues. V lost 3 bases to trimming and J lost 4 bases; unmatched junction nucleotides: 10. CDR3 nucleotides: TGTGCCAGCAGCGGGTGGCAGGGGGCTGGAGCAGATACGCAGTATTTT. It is translated as CASSGWQGAGADTQYF.

As regards this clone: The sample holds other DNA sequences that translate to the same CDR3. The chain combines TRBV20-1 with TRBJ2-2, with D uncertain. Germline CDR1 is DFQATT and CDR2 is SNEGSKA (reference sequence). The CDR3 consists of 11 residues. V gave up 5 bases and J gave up 6 bases, with 7 bases separating them. The CDR3 spells CSARKPGELFF. CDR3 DNA sequence: TGCAGTGCTCGTAAACCCGGGGAGCTGTTTTTT.

This chain joins TRBV4-1 and TRBJ1-4, with D hard to call. The CDR3 runs to 17 residues. CDR1 and CDR2 (germline): MGHRA, YSYEKL. V was trimmed by 1 base and J by 4 bases, leaving 16 bases between them. The CDR3 sequence: CASSQVGGPAGNEKLFF. CDR3 nucleotides: TGCGCCAGCAGCCAAGTAGGCGGCCCTGCGGGTAATGAAAAACTGTTTTTT.

The CDR3 nucleotides read TGTGCCAGCTCACCAGGGTCGGTTTTCTCCTACGAGCAGTACTTC. It is translated as CASSPGSVFSYEQYF. This chain connects TRBV18 to TRBJ2-7; no definite D call. The CDR3 sequence is 15 residues long. Trimming removed 2 bases from V and 0 bases from J, with 11 bases in between. Germline V CDR1 and CDR2: KGHSH, LQKENI.

About this clone: Other DNA sequences in this specimen translate into the identical CDR3. The chain uses TRBV5-1 and TRBJ2-2; 7 positions agree with TRBD1. V gave up 4 bases and J gave up 0 bases; unmatched junction bases: 3. This CDR3 has 15 residues. CDR1 and CDR2 from the germline V gene are SGHRS and YFSETQ. CDR3 residues: CASSPGTANTGELFF. The CDR3 DNA is TGCGCCAGCAGCCCGGGGACAGCGAACACCGGGGAGCTGTTTTTT.

On this clone itself: Other DNA sequences of this sample code for an identical CDR3. The rearrangement uses TRBV20-1 and TRBJ2-5; D possibly corresponds to TRBD2 (6 bases). Germline V lookup: CDR1 DFQATT, CDR2 SNEGSKA (reference sequence). The CDR3 contains 11 residues. The V end was cut by 5 bases, the J end by 5 bases, with 9 bases between. This CDR3 is CSAREWETQYF. DNA for the CDR3: TGCAGTGCTCGGGAGTGGGAGACCCAGTACTTC.

V is TRBV27 and J is TRBJ1-2; maybe TRBD1 (5 bases). The CDR3 totals 13 residues. CDR1 is MNHEY and CDR2 is SMNVEV in the germline V gene (reference sequence). Trimming shortened V by 3 bases and J by 6 bases, and 11 bases separated the two germline ends. CDR3 sequence: CASSFRDLHGYTF. Here the CDR3 DNA reads TGTGCCAGCAGTTTTCGGGACCTGCATGGCTACACCTTC.

The table lists this clone with a few counts. Different DNA sequences within this sample yield the same CDR3. The genes are TRBV11-2 and TRBJ2-5, with D unclear. The germline V gene has CDR1 SGHAT and CDR2 FQNNGV. With 1 base removed from V and 4 bases from J, the gap between germline ends came to 4 bases. The CDR3 is 12 residues long. CDR3 loop: CASSLGRETQYF. CDR3 in DNA: TGTGCCAGCAGCTTAGGTCGAGAGACCCAGTACTTC.

The J gene is TRBJ1-3, the V gene TRBV6-1; D perhaps matches TRBD1 (5 bases). This CDR3 contains 14 residues. The V end was cut by 4 bases, the J end by 3 bases, with 10 bases between. CDR1 is MNHNS and CDR2 is SASEGT in the germline V gene. The CDR3 nucleotides read TGTGCCAGCAGTGTGGGGGGATATGGAAACACCATATATTTT. It is translated as CASSVGGYGNTIYF.

The chain employs TRBV11-3 and TRBJ2-7; D perhaps matches TRBD2 (7 bases). Trimming stripped 5 bases from V and 2 bases from J, with 13 bases between. The CDR3 loop spans 14 amino acids. Germline assignment: CDR1 SGHNT and CDR2 YENEEA. CDR3 DNA sequence: TGTGCCAGCAGCAAAGGCGGGGGCACCTACGAGCAGTACTTC. Amino acid sequence: CASSKGGGTYEQYF.

The V call is TRBV5-5, the J call TRBJ1-5, with D unclear. This CDR3 has 13 amino acids. From germline, CDR1 is SGHKS and CDR2 YYEKEE (reference sequence). V shed 3 bases and J shed 0 bases, with 4 bases lying between them. The CDR3: CASSSYSNQPQHF. The CDR3 region has the DNA TGTGCCAGCAGCTCGTATAGCAATCAGCCCCAGCATTTT.

The V gene is TRBV5-1, the J gene TRBJ2-1; 11 nucleotides agree with TRBD2. CDR3 length equals 15 residues. Trimming removed 2 bases from V and 6 bases from J; junction bases left unmatched: 4. CDR1 is SGHRS and CDR2 is YFSETQ in the germline V gene. CDR3 DNA sequence: TGCGCCAGCAGCTTCCTAGCGGGAGGTTCCAATGAGCAGTTCTTC. Protein product: CASSFLAGGSNEQFF. Drawing the rest from reference TRBV5-1 and TRBJ2-1, the complete variable domain is KAGVTQTPRYLIKTRGQQVTLSCSPISGHRSVSWYQQTPGQGLQFLFEYFSETQRNKGNFPGRFSGRQFSNSRSEMNVSTLELGDSALYLCASSFLAGGSNEQFFGPGTRLTVL.

In the case of this clone: Other DNA sequences from this sample encode an identical CDR3 as well. J is TRBJ1-2 and V is TRBV5-4; no clear D. Trimming stripped 4 bases from V and 5 bases from J, with 12 bases between. CDR3 length: 13 amino acids. Germline CDR1 is SGHNT and CDR2 is YYREEE (reference sequence). The DNA of the CDR3 is TGTGCCAGCAGCCTCGATTCCCTTTATGGCTACACCTTC. Translated: CASSLDSLYGYTF. Supplemented by reference TRBV5-4 and TRBJ1-2, the full variable domain reads ETGVTQSPTHLIKTRGQQVTLRCSSQSGHNTVSWYQQALGQGPQFIFQYYREEENGRGNFPPRFSGLQFPNYSSELNVNALELDDSALYLCASSLDSLYGYTFGSGTRLTVV.

The chain recombines TRBV4-1 with TRBJ2-7, with TRBD1 as a possible D gene (6 bases). V lost 0 bases, J lost 3 bases, and 12 bases lay in between. The CDR3 is made up of 15 amino acids. CDR1 and CDR2 (germline): MGHRA, YSYEKL. The CDR3 sequence: CASSQDGTPGYEQYF. The DNA of the CDR3 is TGCGCCAGCAGCCAAGACGGGACACCCGGCTACGAGCAGTACTTC.

Regarding this clone: The sample has other DNA sequences that encode this CDR3 too. This chain connects TRBV15 to TRBJ2-2; D gene ambiguous. The CDR3 spans 14 residues. The germline V and J ends were trimmed by 0 bases and 2 bases, with 4 bases remaining between them. Per the germline V gene, CDR1 is LNHNV and CDR2 is YYDKDF (reference sequence). The CDR3 nucleotides are TGTGCCACCAGCAGAGATGTCAACACCGGGGAGCTGTTTTTT. Residues: CATSRDVNTGELFF.

The rearrangement links TRBV5-1 to TRBJ2-7, with 10 bases that match TRBD2. CDR1 and CDR2 (germline): SGHRS, YFSETQ. The CDR3 totals 16 residues. Trimming removed 7 bases from V and 0 bases from J; junction bases left unmatched: 10. The CDR3 loop reads CASGRLAGVSSYEQYF. CDR3 DNA sequence: TGCGCCAGCGGTCGGCTAGCGGGAGTGAGCTCCTACGAGCAGTACTTC.

The CDR3 here is CASSRSGTRSTDTQYF. DNA of the CDR3: TGCGCCAGCAGCCGTAGCGGGACCCGTAGCACAGATACGCAGTATTTT. The chain recombines TRBV5-1 with TRBJ2-3; 8 bases agree with TRBD2. This CDR3 is built from 16 residues. Germline CDR1 and CDR2: SGHRS and YFSETQ. J lost 0 bases, V lost 4 bases, and 7 bases had no gene match. Full variable domain (rest looked up from reference TRBV5-1 and TRBJ2-3): KAGVTQTPRYLIKTRGQQVTLSCSPISGHRSVSWYQQTPGQGLQFLFEYFSETQRNKGNFPGRFSGRQFSNSRSEMNVSTLELGDSALYLCASSRSGTRSTDTQYFGPGTRLTVL.

The rearrangement links TRBV29-1 to TRBJ2-3, with 14 bases fitting TRBD2. V gave up 4 bases and J gave up 6 bases; unmatched junction bases: 9. The V gene's germline CDR1 is SQVTM and CDR2 ANQGSEA. The CDR3 is 16 amino acids. The CDR3 here is CSVVGGLAGEVDTQYF. CDR3 nucleotide sequence: TGCAGCGTTGTTGGGGGACTAGCGGGAGAGGTCGATACGCAGTATTTT.

The chain joins TRBV5-1 to TRBJ1-5; no clear D. Trimming removed 4 bases at V and 6 bases at J, with 20 bases between. Per the germline V gene, CDR1 is SGHRS and CDR2 is YFSETQ. CDR3 length: 16 amino acids. CDR3 protein: CASSPTGGQAPQPQHF. CDR3 DNA: TGCGCCAGCAGCCCCACGGGTGGGCAGGCTCCTCAGCCCCAGCATTTT.

The chain combines TRBV29-1 with TRBJ2-3, with 9 bases identical to TRBD2. The length of the CDR3 is 13 residues. V trimming: 6 bases; J trimming: 3 bases; junction bases outside the gene matches: 4. Germline-derived CDR1 and CDR2 are SQVTM and ANQGSEA. The CDR3 is CSVDLAGTDTQYF. Written as DNA, the CDR3 is TGCAGCGTCGACCTAGCGGGAACAGATACGCAGTATTTT.

The chain employs TRBV28 and TRBJ2-7; D is uncertain. V was clipped by 8 bases and J by 0 bases, with 11 bases between them. Germline CDR1 reads MDHEN; CDR2 reads SYDVKM. The CDR3 is 13 amino acids. The CDR3 spells CASGPGGSYEQYF. The DNA of the CDR3 is TGTGCCAGCGGGCCCGGCGGCTCCTACGAGCAGTACTTC.

In nucleotides, the CDR3 is TGTGCCAGTGCGGGACAGGGGGCAGGGGAGCAGTACTTC. This gives the protein CASAGQGAGEQYF. V and J are TRBV19 and TRBJ2-7, with TRBD1 matching 12 bases. CDR1 is LNHDA and CDR2 is SQIVND in the germline V gene (reference sequence). The junction had 6 bases not matched to a gene; V was cut back by 8 bases and J by 7 bases. CDR3 size: 13 residues. Full variable domain (remainder filled in from reference TRBV19 and TRBJ2-7): DGGITQSPKYLFRKEGQNVTLSCEQNLNHDAMYWYRQDPGQGLRLIYYSQIVNDFQKGDIAEGYSVSREKKESFPLTVTSAQKNPTAFYLCASAGQGAGEQYFGPGTRLTVT.

This rearrangement joins TRBV7-9 to TRBJ2-7; a possible D gene is TRBD2 (5 bases). The CDR3 contains 18 residues. Trimming cost V 5 bases and J 3 bases, with 26 bases left between them. Germline CDR1 reads SEHNR; CDR2 reads FQNEAQ (reference sequence). The CDR3 DNA follows: TGTGCCAGCAGCCCCCGCCTCGGGTCAACGGGGAGTAACTACGAGCAGTACTTC. Translating gives CASSPRLGSTGSNYEQYF.